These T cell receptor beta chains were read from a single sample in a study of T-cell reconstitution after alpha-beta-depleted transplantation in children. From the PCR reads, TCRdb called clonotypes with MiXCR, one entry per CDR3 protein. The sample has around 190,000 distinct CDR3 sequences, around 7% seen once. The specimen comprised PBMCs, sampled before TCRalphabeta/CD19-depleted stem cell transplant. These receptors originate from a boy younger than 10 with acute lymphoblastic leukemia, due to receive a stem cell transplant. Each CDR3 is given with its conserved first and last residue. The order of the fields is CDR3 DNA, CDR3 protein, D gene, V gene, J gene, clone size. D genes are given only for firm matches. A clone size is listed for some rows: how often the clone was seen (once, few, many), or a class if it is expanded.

DNA: TGCGCCAGCAGCGGGGGGACAGGGGTGACTGAAGCTTTCTTT; CDR3: CASSGGTGVTEAFF; D: TRBD1; V: TRBV5-1; J: TRBJ1-1; size: many
DNA: TGCGCCAGCAGCCAAGATACCGGGACAGCGAACACCGGGGAGCTGTTTTTT; CDR3: CASSQDTGTANTGELFF; D: TRBD1; V: TRBV4-3; J: TRBJ2-2; size: many
DNA: TGTGCCAGCAGTTCTCTGACAGGGGGCAACGAGCAGTACTTC; CDR3: CASSSLTGGNEQYF; D: TRBD1; V: TRBV27; J: TRBJ2-7; size: many
DNA: TGCAGTGCTAGAGATTTAGGGATAAACGAAAAACTGTTTTTT; CDR3: CSARDLGINEKLFF; D: .; V: TRBV20-1; J: TRBJ1-4; size: many
DNA: TGCAGTGCCGGACAGGGCGCATATGGCTACACCTTC; CDR3: CSAGQGAYGYTF; D: TRBD1; V: TRBV20-1; J: TRBJ1-2; size: many
DNA: TGTGCCAGCAGTTCCCCGAGGGACCTGGGGACCCAGTACTTC; CDR3: CASSSPRDLGTQYF; D: .; V: TRBV12-3/TRBV12-4; J: TRBJ2-5; size: few
DNA: TGTGCCAGCAGCTTACGCGGGTACAATCAGCCCCAGCATTTT; CDR3: CASSLRGYNQPQHF; D: .; V: TRBV7-8; J: TRBJ1-5; size: few
DNA: TGTGCCAGCAGCCCCGACAGGGGACGGGCCAATGAGCAGTTCTTC; CDR3: CASSPDRGRANEQFF; D: TRBD1; V: TRBV14; J: TRBJ2-1; size: many
DNA: TGTGCCAGCAGTTCCCCAGGGGGAACAAGCGTTGTCCCCCACAATGAGCAGTTCTTC; CDR3: CASSSPGGTSVVPHNEQFF; D: TRBD1; V: TRBV28; J: TRBJ2-1; size: many
DNA: TGTGCCAGCAGCGCAGAGGGGGGGCGCACTGAAGCTTTCTTT; CDR3: CASSAEGGRTEAFF; D: .; V: TRBV7-3; J: TRBJ1-1; size: many
DNA: TGCGCCAGCAGCCAAGAGTACGATCACTCTGGAAACACCATATATTTT; CDR3: CASSQEYDHSGNTIYF; D: .; V: TRBV4-3; J: TRBJ1-3; size: many
DNA: TGTGCCACCAGTCAGGGAAGCAATCAGCCCCAGCATTTT; CDR3: CATSQGSNQPQHF; D: .; V: TRBV24-1; J: TRBJ1-5; size: many
DNA: TGTGCCAGCAGTTTAGTACAGGTCCAAGAGACCCAGTACTTC; CDR3: CASSLVQVQETQYF; D: .; V: TRBV28; J: TRBJ2-5; size: many
DNA: TGCAGTGCTAGGCCGGGAGCGACGATGGCGCAGTATTTT; CDR3: CSARPGATMAQYF; D: .; V: TRBV20-1; J: TRBJ2-3; size: many
DNA: TGCGCCAGCAGCCAAGGTCTCCCTTTGGCACGGACCTACGAGCAGTACTTC; CDR3: CASSQGLPLARTYEQYF; D: .; V: TRBV4-3; J: TRBJ2-7; size: few
DNA: TGTGCCAGCAGTTCATCCCCGAGAGGGACTGAAGCTTTCTTT; CDR3: CASSSSPRGTEAFF; D: .; V: TRBV28; J: TRBJ1-1; size: many
DNA: TGCGCCAGCAGCTTGGTGTCAGCCACCTACGAGCAGTACTTC; CDR3: CASSLVSATYEQYF; D: .; V: TRBV5-1; J: TRBJ2-7; size: many
DNA: TGTGCCAGCAGTTCCCCGGGACTAGCGGGGGGGCTAGATACGCAGTATTTT; CDR3: CASSSPGLAGGLDTQYF; D: TRBD2; V: TRBV28; J: TRBJ2-3; size: many
DNA: TGTGCCAGCAGCTTTTCGGGTAGCGGAAGCGATACGCAGTATTTT; CDR3: CASSFSGSGSDTQYF; D: .; V: TRBV11-2; J: TRBJ2-3; size: many
DNA: TGTGCCAGCACCCCAGTGGGGGGAGAAACCGGGGAGCTGTTTTTT; CDR3: CASTPVGGETGELFF; D: .; V: TRBV28; J: TRBJ2-2; size: .
DNA: TGCAGTGCTAGTGTTACTCGCACAGATACGCAGTATTTT; CDR3: CSASVTRTDTQYF; D: .; V: TRBV20-1; J: TRBJ2-3; size: many
DNA: TGTGCCAGCAGCCGAGTAATCAGCGACAGGTACGAGCAGTACTTC; CDR3: CASSRVISDRYEQYF; D: .; V: TRBV14; J: TRBJ2-7; size: many
DNA: TGCGCCAGCAGCTTTGGTCTAGCGGGGGGGCCCCAGATCTACAATGAGCAGTTCTTC; CDR3: CASSFGLAGGPQIYNEQFF; D: TRBD2; V: TRBV5-1; J: TRBJ2-1; size: many
DNA: TGTGCCAGCAGTTTAGGTCTTCGGGGCGCCGAGCAGTACTTC; CDR3: CASSLGLRGAEQYF; D: .; V: TRBV28; J: TRBJ2-7; size: .
DNA: TGCAGCGTTGATGGGGGGTCCTACGAGCAGTACTTC; CDR3: CSVDGGSYEQYF; D: .; V: TRBV29-1; J: TRBJ2-7; size: many
DNA: TGCAGTGCTAGAAGCGGGGGACTCACGAGCTCCTACAATGAGCAGTTCTTC; CDR3: CSARSGGLTSSYNEQFF; D: TRBD2; V: TRBV20-1; J: TRBJ2-1; size: many
DNA: TGTGCCAGCAGTTACTCCGAGAGTTATGGCTACACCTTC; CDR3: CASSYSESYGYTF; D: .; V: TRBV6-2/TRBV6-3; J: TRBJ1-2; size: .
DNA: TGTGCCAGCACTCTCCAGGGGGGCAGGGGGCGCAGGGATGAGCAGTTCTTC; CDR3: CASTLQGGRGRRDEQFF; D: TRBD1; V: TRBV11-2; J: TRBJ2-1; size: many
DNA: TGTGCCATCAGTGAGTCGAGGCAGAAATCCTACAATGAGCAGTTCTTC; CDR3: CAISESRQKSYNEQFF; D: .; V: TRBV10-3; J: TRBJ2-1; size: .
DNA: TGTGCCTGGAGTGTAATCACGGGGATTTGGAACGAGCAGTACTTC; CDR3: CAWSVITGIWNEQYF; D: .; V: TRBV30; J: TRBJ2-7; size: many
DNA: TGTGCCAGCAGTTCTAGGGTTAGGGAACTTAACTATGGCTACACCTTC; CDR3: CASSSRVRELNYGYTF; D: .; V: TRBV7-9; J: TRBJ1-2; size: few
DNA: TGTGCCAGCAGTTACTCGTCGAGGACAGGGAATCAGCCCCAGCATTTT; CDR3: CASSYSSRTGNQPQHF; D: TRBD1; V: TRBV6-5; J: TRBJ1-5; size: .
DNA: TGTGCCACCAGCAGACGCCCGTCAGATACGCAGTATTTT; CDR3: CATSRRPSDTQYF; D: .; V: TRBV15; J: TRBJ2-3; size: few
DNA: TGCAGTGCCACCGGGACAGAAGATGGCTACACCTTC; CDR3: CSATGTEDGYTF; D: TRBD1; V: TRBV20-1; J: TRBJ1-2; size: .
DNA: TGTGCCAGCAGCGGACAGGACACTGAAGCTTTCTTT; CDR3: CASSGQDTEAFF; D: .; V: TRBV9; J: TRBJ1-1; size: many
DNA: TGTGCCAGCAGCCAAGGTCGGGATTCCAATGAGCAGTTCTTC; CDR3: CASSQGRDSNEQFF; D: .; V: TRBV3-1; J: TRBJ2-1; size: .
DNA: TGTGCCAGCAGTTGGGGGGAGAGGAGCACAGATACGCAGTATTTT; CDR3: CASSWGERSTDTQYF; D: .; V: TRBV28; J: TRBJ2-3; size: many
DNA: TGTGCCAGCAGCTTAGCGTTGCTGGGGGAAATCACAGATACGCAGTATTTT; CDR3: CASSLALLGEITDTQYF; D: .; V: TRBV7-9; J: TRBJ2-3; size: few
DNA: TGTGCCAGCTCACCTGCCCCCGGGGGGGATTCACCCCTCCACTTT; CDR3: CASSPAPGGDSPLHF; D: .; V: TRBV18; J: TRBJ1-6; size: few
DNA: TGTGCCAGCAGTTTTCGGGTGGACAGCTATGGCTACACCTTC; CDR3: CASSFRVDSYGYTF; D: .; V: TRBV12-3/TRBV12-4; J: TRBJ1-2; size: many
DNA: TGCAGTGCTCCCCCCGGGGGGCGCAATCAGCCCCAGCATTTT; CDR3: CSAPPGGRNQPQHF; D: .; V: TRBV20-1; J: TRBJ1-5; size: few
DNA: TGTGCCAGCAGCTTAGCTGGGACGGCCAATTCACCCCTCCACTTT; CDR3: CASSLAGTANSPLHF; D: .; V: TRBV7-2; J: TRBJ1-6; size: .
DNA: TGCGCCAGCAGCTTGGTTGCAGCGGGAGCCAATGAGCAGTTCTTC; CDR3: CASSLVAAGANEQFF; D: TRBD2; V: TRBV5-1; J: TRBJ2-1; size: many
DNA: TGTGCCATCAGTGAGAGGAGGGGCAGCAATCAGCCCCAGCATTTT; CDR3: CAISERRGSNQPQHF; D: .; V: TRBV10-3; J: TRBJ1-5; size: .
DNA: TGCAGTGCTAGACTCTGGACTCCCGGAAAATTGGATGGCTACACCTTC; CDR3: CSARLWTPGKLDGYTF; D: .; V: TRBV20-1; J: TRBJ1-2; size: .
DNA: TGTGCCACCGGGACAGGGACAGCCAACGTCCTGACTTTC; CDR3: CATGTGTANVLTF; D: TRBD1; V: TRBV10-3; J: TRBJ2-6; size: few
DNA: TGTGCCAGCAGCGCAGGACAGGGGGATTCAGATACGCAGTATTTT; CDR3: CASSAGQGDSDTQYF; D: TRBD1; V: TRBV9; J: TRBJ2-3; size: few
DNA: TGTGCCAGCAGCCAAGGATACACTGAAGCTTTCTTT; CDR3: CASSQGYTEAFF; D: .; V: TRBV3-1; J: TRBJ1-1; size: few
DNA: TGTGCCAGCAGCCCGTCAGGGGGCGTTTTTCCTGAAGCTTTCTTT; CDR3: CASSPSGGVFPEAFF; D: TRBD1; V: TRBV7-9; J: TRBJ1-1; size: few
DNA: TGTGCCAGCAGTCTAAGACAGGGGGGGGAGACCCAGTACTTC; CDR3: CASSLRQGGETQYF; D: TRBD1; V: TRBV12-3/TRBV12-4; J: TRBJ2-5; size: many
DNA: TGTGCCAGCAGAAGCTGGGACAGCGGCACCGGGGAGCTGTTTTTT; CDR3: CASRSWDSGTGELFF; D: TRBD1; V: TRBV6-2/TRBV6-3; J: TRBJ2-2; size: few
DNA: TGTGCCAGCAGTTCGGGCGTAGGGCAGTACTTC; CDR3: CASSSGVGQYF; D: .; V: TRBV28; J: TRBJ2-7; size: many
DNA: TGTGCCAGCAGCTTTAGGACTAGCGGGAGGGCCGCTGAGCAGTTCTTC; CDR3: CASSFRTSGRAAEQFF; D: TRBD2; V: TRBV5-6; J: TRBJ2-1; size: .
DNA: TGCAGTGCCCCCGGGACAGGGTACTACGAGCAGTACTTC; CDR3: CSAPGTGYYEQYF; D: TRBD1; V: TRBV20-1; J: TRBJ2-7; size: many